These T cell receptor beta chains were read from a single sample in a study of T cells in localized non-small cell lung cancer. Sequenced by immunoSEQ multiplex PCR; TCRdb stores in-frame clones only, minus some. This table holds 25,000 to 30,000 clones, about four fifths found once. Sequencing was performed on peripheral blood mononuclear cells, taken before any cancer treatment. The origin of the receptors is a man between 40 and 75 years old with stage III lung adenocarcinoma. Each CDR3 is given without its conserved first and last residue. Fields, in order: V gene, J gene, clone size, CDR3 length, CDR3 protein. Rows may omit the clone size; those that give it use once, few, many or a size class.

>TRBV29-1|TRBJ2-5|once|10
SVDRGLETQY
>TRBV19|TRBJ2-7|NA|11
ASSIKHQYEQY
>TRBV4-1|TRBJ1-2|NA|16
ASSHGAQTRQVNYGYT
>TRBV6-1|TRBJ2-3|NA|12
ATGGLIITDTQY
>TRBV2|TRBJ1-2|few|10
ASGDGNYGYT
>TRBV29-1|TRBJ1-4|NA|12
SVRLEVAGEKLF
>TRBV10-3|TRBJ1-6|NA|14
AISGGTGTGVSPLH
>TRBV27|TRBJ1-6|once|15
ASSLSTGSSYNSPLH
>TRBV19|TRBJ2-3|NA|16
ASSMGFGTSGRTDTQY
>TRBV7-2|TRBJ1-5|NA|11
ASSFSGGQPQH
>TRBV2|TRBJ2-3|once|13
AGSPTSGGANTQY
>TRBV10-3|TRBJ1-2|once|10
AAQGRSYGYT
>TRBV5-1|TRBJ2-7|NA|11
ASSLGQTNVQY
>TRBV29-1|TRBJ1-2|NA|11
SVDEGYAYGYT
>TRBV5-1|TRBJ2-1|NA|13
ASSQTSGRDNEQF
>TRBV2|TRBJ2-3|NA|13
ASSVQGIFTDTQY
>TRBV12-2|TRBJ2-7|once|12
ASRFKRARNEQY
>TRBV10-3|TRBJ2-1|NA|12
AISESTGTNEQF
>TRBV19|TRBJ2-7|NA|12
ASKTIGTAYEQY
>TRBV19|TRBJ2-2|NA|12
AASFSLGTGELF
>TRBV6-6|TRBJ2-7|NA|11
ASSYGTSYEQY
>TRBV5-1|TRBJ2-1|NA|13
ASSRVEGPDNEQF
>TRBV5-1|TRBJ2-6|NA|12
ASADPSGANVLT
>TRBV11-3|TRBJ2-3|NA|10
ASSQSTDTQY
>TRBV6-5|TRBJ1-5|NA|13
ASSYSLGSNQPQH
>TRBV18|TRBJ2-1|NA|14
ASSPSRTSGRYEQF
>TRBV18|TRBJ1-1|NA|10
ASSPLDSEAF
>TRBV7-9|TRBJ2-6|NA|16
ASRLLGQGPSGANVLT
>TRBV4-2|TRBJ1-6|NA|12
ASSQSSYNSPLH
>TRBV9|TRBJ2-1|NA|11
ASGTFGWNEQF
>TRBV14|TRBJ2-3|few|13
ASSQFSTGTDTQY
>TRBV19|TRBJ2-6|NA|13
ASSIVSSGANVLT
>TRBV11-2|TRBJ2-1|NA|11
ASSFRESNEQF
>TRBV4-1|TRBJ2-2|NA|14
ASSRTSGRAAGELF
>TRBV6-6|TRBJ2-3|NA|14
ASSRSTSGSPDTQY
>TRBV27|TRBJ1-2|NA|13
ASSSGTGFVRGYT
>TRBV2|TRBJ1-5|NA|16
ASSEYGPQLLSNQPQH
>TRBV19|TRBJ1-5|NA|12
ASRDGQTNQPQH
>TRBV27|TRBJ1-2|NA|13
ASSSLLSYDVGYT
>TRBV30|TRBJ1-2|once|12
AWRGGGQGFGYT
>TRBV19|TRBJ1-2|once|13
ASSIDTGTPRGYT
>TRBV5-1|TRBJ2-3|NA|16
ASSSDRVVLMGTDTQY
>TRBV28|TRBJ2-1|NA|13
ASISSDSTYNEQF
>TRBV7-8|TRBJ1-1|once|12
ASSQGNREAEAF
>TRBV7-3|TRBJ2-1|NA|12
ASSLTGSYNEQF
>TRBV18|TRBJ2-7|NA|11
ASSQVREGEQY
>TRBV11-3|TRBJ2-5|NA|12
ASSLNVRGETQY
>TRBV7-2|TRBJ1-3|NA|13
ASSRTGTSGNTIY
>TRBV5-6|TRBJ1-5|NA|13
ASSLGSMLNQPQH